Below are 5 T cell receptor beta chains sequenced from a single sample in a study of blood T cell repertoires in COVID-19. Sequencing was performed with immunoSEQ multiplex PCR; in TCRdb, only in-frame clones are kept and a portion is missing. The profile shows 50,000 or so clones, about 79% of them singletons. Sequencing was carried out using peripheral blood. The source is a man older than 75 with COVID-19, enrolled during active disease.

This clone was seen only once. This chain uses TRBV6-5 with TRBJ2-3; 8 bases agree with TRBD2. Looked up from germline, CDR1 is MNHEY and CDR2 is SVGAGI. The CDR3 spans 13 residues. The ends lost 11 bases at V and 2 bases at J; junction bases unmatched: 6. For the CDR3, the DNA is TGTGCCGGCGGGGGGAGTATCACAGATACGCAGTATTTT. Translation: CAGGGSITDTQYF.

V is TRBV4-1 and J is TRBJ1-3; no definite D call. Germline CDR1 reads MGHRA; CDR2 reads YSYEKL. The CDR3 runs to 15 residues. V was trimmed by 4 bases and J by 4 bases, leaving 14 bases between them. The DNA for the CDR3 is TGCGCCAGCAGCCGGACCCGGGGAGGCGGAAACACCATATATTTT. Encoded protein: CASSRTRGGGNTIYF.

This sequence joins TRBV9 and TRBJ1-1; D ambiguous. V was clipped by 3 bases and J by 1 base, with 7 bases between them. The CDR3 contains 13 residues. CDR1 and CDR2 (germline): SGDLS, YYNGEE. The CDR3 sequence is CASSASGNTEAFF. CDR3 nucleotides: TGTGCCAGCAGCGCCTCGGGGAACACTGAAGCTTTCTTT.

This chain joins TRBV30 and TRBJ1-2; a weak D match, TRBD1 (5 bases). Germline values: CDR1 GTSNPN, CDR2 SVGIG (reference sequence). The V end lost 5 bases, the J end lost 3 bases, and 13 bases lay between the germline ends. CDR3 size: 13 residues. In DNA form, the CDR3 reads TGTGCCTGGGGGGCAGGCGTTGACTATGGCTACACCTTC. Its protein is CAWGAGVDYGYTF.

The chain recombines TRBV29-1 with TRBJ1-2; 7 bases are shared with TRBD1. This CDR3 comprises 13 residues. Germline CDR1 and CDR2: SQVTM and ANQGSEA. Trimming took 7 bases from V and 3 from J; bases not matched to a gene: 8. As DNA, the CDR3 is TGCAGCGCCGGGGACAGACTAGACTATGGCTACACCTTC. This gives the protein CSAGDRLDYGYTF.